The rows below give T cell receptor beta chains drawn from one sample of a study of esophageal squamous cell carcinoma under preoperative chemotherapy. TCRdb ran MiXCR on the PCR reads and lists one entry per CDR3 protein. The sample gives some 16,000 distinct CDR3 sequences, roughly 60% of which show up once; around 50% is in the top ten. This specimen was taken from a patient given preoperative chemotherapy. The source of these receptors is a human donor with esophageal squamous cell carcinoma. The donor label of this sample is uncertain. The CDR3 runs from the conserved cysteine through the conserved F or W. The order of the fields is clone size, D gene, J gene, V gene, CDR3 protein, CDR3 DNA. The D gene is left open where the match is weak. Where a row states a size, it is once, few, many or the class of an expanded clone; other rows omit it.

size: few; D: TRBD2; J: TRBJ2-5; V: TRBV25-1; CDR3: CASLHGGGETQYF; DNA: TGTGCCAGCCTACACGGCGGGGGGGAGACCCAGTACTTC
size: NA; D: NA; J: TRBJ2-5; V: TRBV6-8; CDR3: CGAGPGGTGHETQYF; DNA: TGTGGCGCGGGGCCTGGGGGAACGGGACATGAGACCCAGTACTTC
size: NA; D: TRBD2; J: TRBJ2-3; V: TRBV6-1; CDR3: CASSRLGASGILDTQYF; DNA: TGTGCCAGCAGCCGGCTAGGGGCTAGCGGGATTTTGGATACGCAGTATTTT
size: NA; D: NA; J: TRBJ2-7; V: TRBV10-2; CDR3: CASSESAVPYEQYF; DNA: TGCGCCAGCAGTGAGTCAGCGGTCCCCTACGAGCAGTACTTC
size: few; D: TRBD1; J: TRBJ2-3; V: TRBV6-4; CDR3: CASSDSGTGPTDTQYF; DNA: TGTGCCAGCAGTGACTCCGGGACAGGTCCCACAGATACGCAGTATTTT
size: NA; D: TRBD1; J: TRBJ1-2; V: TRBV6-5; CDR3: CASSRTGANYGYTF; DNA: TGTGCCAGCAGTAGGACAGGAGCTAACTATGGCTACACCTTC
size: once; D: NA; J: TRBJ2-1; V: TRBV6-1; CDR3: CASSDRLVVGDEQFF; DNA: TGTGCCAGCAGTGATCGGCTAGTCGTAGGGGATGAGCAGTTCTTC
size: NA; D: NA; J: TRBJ2-3; V: TRBV10-3; CDR3: CLSLQGVSTDAQYF; DNA: TGCCTGAGCCTCCAGGGTGTGAGCACAGATGCGCAGTATTTT
size: few; D: NA; J: TRBJ1-2; V: TRBV6-1; CDR3: CASSESHYGYTF; DNA: TGTGCCAGCAGTGAATCTCACTATGGCTACACCTTC
size: once; D: TRBD1; J: TRBJ2-7; V: TRBV6-5; CDR3: CASSWGGRGSTYEQYF; DNA: TGTGCCAGCAGTTGGGGCGGCAGGGGGTCAACCTACGAGCAGTACTTC
size: NA; D: NA; J: TRBJ2-2; V: TRBV6-5; CDR3: CASSYSSLGNTGELFF; DNA: TGTGCCAGCAGTTACTCTTCCCTAGGGAACACCGGGGAGCTGTTTTTT
size: NA; D: NA; J: TRBJ2-3; V: TRBV6-1; CDR3: CASRTEDGNTDTQYF; DNA: TGTGCCAGCAGAACCGAGGATGGGAACACAGATACGCAGTATTTT
size: NA; D: TRBD1; J: TRBJ2-5; V: TRBV6-1; CDR3: CASSTGAGGTQYF; DNA: TGTGCCAGCAGCACAGGGGCTGGGGGGACCCAGTACTTC
size: once; D: TRBD2; J: TRBJ2-3; V: TRBV6-1; CDR3: CASIMGGDTDTQYF; DNA: TGTGCCAGCATCATGGGGGGGGACACAGATACGCAGTATTTT
size: NA; D: NA; J: TRBJ2-3; V: TRBV6-1; CDR3: CAGLGAYDRETQYF; DNA: TGTGCGGGCCTGGGGGCCTACGACCGGGAGACCCAGTATTTT